This TCR beta chain was recorded in a study of a mutant IDH1 vaccine in newly diagnosed glioma. The CDR3 extends over 15 amino acids. Trimming took off 2 bases at V and 3 bases at J, with 14 bases between the two ends. Germline V CDR1 and CDR2: SGHNT, YYREEE (reference sequence). About this clone itself: What it binds is not known.

Data came from immunoSEQ multiplex PCR; TCRdb stores just in-frame clones and leaves some out. The table has roughly 43,000 clones, approximately 80% seen once. Time point described: week 47, end of study. Topical imiquimod was applied with each vaccine dose, which held 300 ug of mutant IDH1 20-mer peptide. Here the sequenced sample was PBMCs, taken from a glioma patient whose treatment included an IDH1 peptide vaccine. This chain links TRBV5-4 with TRBJ1-1; D ambiguous. This receptor was identified in a man younger than 35 with glioma. Some clones in this sample may be carry-over from other donors' samples. As DNA, the CDR3 is TGTGCCAGCAGCTTCTTCTCCGGAGCCGACACTGAAGCTTTCTTT. Its protein is CASSFFSGADTEAFF. Supplemented by reference TRBV5-4 and TRBJ1-1, the full variable domain reads ETGVTQSPTHLIKTRGQQVTLRCSSQSGHNTVSWYQQALGQGPQFIFQYYREEENGRGNFPPRFSGLQFPNYSSELNVNALELDDSALYLCASSFFSGADTEAFFGQGTRLTVV.